This T cell receptor (beta chain) was identified during a study of post-analysis software for immune sequencing data. Every TCR beta cDNA library bore unique molecular identifiers. T cells, about 0.95 to 10 million of them, yielded 500,000 or so cDNA molecules. Using its own MiXCR run on the PCR reads, TCRdb lists one record per CDR3 protein. The repertoire has 650,000 to 850,000 distinct CDR3 sequences, about 50% of them found once; the top ten carry about 4.8%. Study conclusions and caveats: Included in a set of five TRBV segments more frequent in patients than controls were TRBV5-6, TRBV5-1 and TRBV20-1. By F measure, strong co-clustering occurred among samples prepared in the same batch. In multiple sclerosis, normalized Chao1 diversity was significantly below that of controls.

Concerning this clonotype itself: As yet, its antigen is unknown.

The V end was cut by 7 bases, the J end by 5 bases, with 14 bases between. The CDR3 loop spans 14 amino acids. The germline V gene has CDR1 SEHNR and CDR2 FQNEAQ (reference sequence). The sequence came from a girl aged 10 to 17 with multiple sclerosis. This chain connects TRBV7-9 to TRBJ2-2; D is uncertain. The sequencing input was blood. The CDR3 nucleotides read TGTGCCAGCACCGAGGTACTCGGGACCGGGGAGCTGTTTTTT. This sequence encodes CASTEVLGTGELFF. Full variable domain (remainder filled in from reference TRBV7-9 and TRBJ2-2): DTGVSQNPRHKITKRGQNVTFRCDPISEHNRLYWYRQTLGQGPEFLTYFQNEAQLEKSRLLSDRFSAERPKGSFSTLEIQRTEQGDSAMYLCASTEVLGTGELFFGEGSRLTVL.